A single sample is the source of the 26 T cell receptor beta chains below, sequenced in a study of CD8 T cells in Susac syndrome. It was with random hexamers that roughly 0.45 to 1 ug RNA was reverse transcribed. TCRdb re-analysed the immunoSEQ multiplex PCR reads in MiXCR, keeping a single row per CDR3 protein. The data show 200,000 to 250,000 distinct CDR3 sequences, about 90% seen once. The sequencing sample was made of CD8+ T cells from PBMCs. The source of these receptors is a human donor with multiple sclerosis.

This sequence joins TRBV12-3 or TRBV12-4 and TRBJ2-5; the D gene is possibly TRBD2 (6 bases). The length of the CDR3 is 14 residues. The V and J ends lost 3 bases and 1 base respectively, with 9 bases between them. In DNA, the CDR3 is TGTGCCAGCAGTTTTATGGGGGGCCAAGAGACCCAGTACTTC. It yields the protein CASSFMGGQETQYF.

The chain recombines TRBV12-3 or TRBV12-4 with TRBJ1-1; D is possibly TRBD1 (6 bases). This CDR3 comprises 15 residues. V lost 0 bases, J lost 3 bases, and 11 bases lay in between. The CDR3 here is CASSLAGGVDTEAFF. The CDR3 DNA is TGTGCCAGCAGTTTAGCGGGGGGCGTCGACACTGAAGCTTTCTTT.

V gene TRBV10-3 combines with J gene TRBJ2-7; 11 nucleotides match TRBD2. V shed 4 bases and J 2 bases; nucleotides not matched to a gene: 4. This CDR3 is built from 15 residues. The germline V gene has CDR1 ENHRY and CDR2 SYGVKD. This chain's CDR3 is CAISGASGGPYEQYF. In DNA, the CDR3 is TGTGCCATCAGTGGCGCTAGCGGGGGGCCCTACGAGCAGTACTTC.

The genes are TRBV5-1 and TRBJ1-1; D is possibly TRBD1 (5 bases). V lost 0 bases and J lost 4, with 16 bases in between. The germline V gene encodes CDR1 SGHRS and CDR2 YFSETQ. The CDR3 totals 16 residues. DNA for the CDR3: TGCGCCAGCAGCTTGGGGCGAAGGGACGGATCCACTGAAGCTTTCTTT. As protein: CASSLGRRDGSTEAFF.

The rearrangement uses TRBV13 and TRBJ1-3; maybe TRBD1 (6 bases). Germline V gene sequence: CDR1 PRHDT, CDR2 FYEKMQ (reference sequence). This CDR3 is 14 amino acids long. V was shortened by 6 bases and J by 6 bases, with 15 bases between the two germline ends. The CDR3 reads CASSSSDRSNTIYF. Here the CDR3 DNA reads TGTGCCAGCAGTTCGTCCGACAGGTCAAACACCATATATTTT.

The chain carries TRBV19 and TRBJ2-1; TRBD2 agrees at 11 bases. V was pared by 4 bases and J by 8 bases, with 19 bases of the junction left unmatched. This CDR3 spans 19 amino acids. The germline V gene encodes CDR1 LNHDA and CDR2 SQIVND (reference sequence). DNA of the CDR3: TGTGCCAGTAGTAGCCCCGTTGGGCTACTAGCGGGAGTGGGATATGAGCAGTTCTTC. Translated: CASSSPVGLLAGVGYEQFF.

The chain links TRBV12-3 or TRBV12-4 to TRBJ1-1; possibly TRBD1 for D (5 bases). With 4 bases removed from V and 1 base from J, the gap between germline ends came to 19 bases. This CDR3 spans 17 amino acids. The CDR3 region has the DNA TGTGCCAGCAGTTCCCTGCCGGGGCGCGAGGGGAACACTGAAGCTTTCTTT. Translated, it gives CASSSLPGREGNTEAFF.

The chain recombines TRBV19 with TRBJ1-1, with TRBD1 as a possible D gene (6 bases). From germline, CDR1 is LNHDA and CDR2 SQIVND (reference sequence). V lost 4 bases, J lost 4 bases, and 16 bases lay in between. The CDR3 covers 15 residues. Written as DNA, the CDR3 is TGTGCCAGTAGTACCCGGCGTCAGGGGATCACTGAAGCTTTCTTT. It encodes CASSTRRQGITEAFF. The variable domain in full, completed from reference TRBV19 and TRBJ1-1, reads DGGITQSPKYLFRKEGQNVTLSCEQNLNHDAMYWYRQDPGQGLRLIYYSQIVNDFQKGDIAEGYSVSREKKESFPLTVTSAQKNPTAFYLCASSTRRQGITEAFFGQGTRLTVV.

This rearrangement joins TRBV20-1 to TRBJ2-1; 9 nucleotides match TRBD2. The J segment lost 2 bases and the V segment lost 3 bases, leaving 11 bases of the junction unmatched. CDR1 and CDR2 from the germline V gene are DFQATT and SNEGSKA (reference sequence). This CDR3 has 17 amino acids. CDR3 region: CSASGDIAGATYNEQFF. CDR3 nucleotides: TGCAGTGCTAGTGGGGATATAGCGGGAGCTACCTACAATGAGCAGTTCTTC.

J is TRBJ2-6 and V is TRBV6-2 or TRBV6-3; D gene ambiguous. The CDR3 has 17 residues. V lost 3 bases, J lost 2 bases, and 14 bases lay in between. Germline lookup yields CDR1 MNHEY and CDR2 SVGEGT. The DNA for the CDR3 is TGTGCCAGCAGTTATCCTCCCGCAGCCGCTGGGGCCAACGTCCTGACTTTC. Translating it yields CASSYPPAAAGANVLTF.

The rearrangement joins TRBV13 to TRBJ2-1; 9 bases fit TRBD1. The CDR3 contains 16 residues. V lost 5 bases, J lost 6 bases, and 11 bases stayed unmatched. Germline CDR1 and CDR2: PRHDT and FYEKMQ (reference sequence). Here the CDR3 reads CASSEGGTGQGNEQFF. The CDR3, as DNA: TGTGCCAGCAGCGAGGGGGGGACAGGGCAAGGCAATGAGCAGTTCTTC.

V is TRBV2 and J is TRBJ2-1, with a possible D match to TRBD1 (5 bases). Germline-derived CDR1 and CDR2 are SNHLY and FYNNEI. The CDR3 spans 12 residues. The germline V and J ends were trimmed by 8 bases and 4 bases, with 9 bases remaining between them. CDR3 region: CASRQFYNEQFF. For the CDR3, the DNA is TGTGCCAGCCGACAGTTTTACAATGAGCAGTTCTTC.

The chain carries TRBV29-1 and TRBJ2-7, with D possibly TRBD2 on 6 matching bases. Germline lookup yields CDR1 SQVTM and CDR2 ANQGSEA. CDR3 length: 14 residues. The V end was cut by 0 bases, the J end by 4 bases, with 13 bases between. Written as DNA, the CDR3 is TGCAGCGTTGAAGAGGAGGGTTCGGTATACGAGCAGTACTTC. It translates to CSVEEEGSVYEQYF.

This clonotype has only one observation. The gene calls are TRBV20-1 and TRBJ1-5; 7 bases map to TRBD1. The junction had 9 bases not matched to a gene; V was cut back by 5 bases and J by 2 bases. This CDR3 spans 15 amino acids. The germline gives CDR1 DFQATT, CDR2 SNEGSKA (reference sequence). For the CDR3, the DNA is TGCAGTGCTTCGCGTGATGGACAGGGCAATCAGCCCCAGCATTTT. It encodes CSASRDGQGNQPQHF.

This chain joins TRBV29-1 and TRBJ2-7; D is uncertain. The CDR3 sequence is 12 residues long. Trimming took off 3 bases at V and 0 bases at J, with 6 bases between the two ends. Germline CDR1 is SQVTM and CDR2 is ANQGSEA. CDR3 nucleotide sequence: TGCAGCGTTGAGGGCAGCTCCTACGAGCAGTACTTC. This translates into CSVEGSSYEQYF.

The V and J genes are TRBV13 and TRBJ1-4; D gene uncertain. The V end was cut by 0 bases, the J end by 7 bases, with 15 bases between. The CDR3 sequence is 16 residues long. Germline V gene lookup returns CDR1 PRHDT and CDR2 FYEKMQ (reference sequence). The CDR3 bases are TGTGCCAGCAGCTTAGGGGTGTGGAGGAACAGTGAAAAACTGTTTTTT. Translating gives CASSLGVWRNSEKLFF.

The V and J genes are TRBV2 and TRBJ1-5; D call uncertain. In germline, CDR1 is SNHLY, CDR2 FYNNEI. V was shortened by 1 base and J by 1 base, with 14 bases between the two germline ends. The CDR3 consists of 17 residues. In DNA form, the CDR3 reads TGTGCCAGCAGTGAAGAGGTCGAGGGAGGCAGCAATCAGCCCCAGCATTTT. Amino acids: CASSEEVEGGSNQPQHF.

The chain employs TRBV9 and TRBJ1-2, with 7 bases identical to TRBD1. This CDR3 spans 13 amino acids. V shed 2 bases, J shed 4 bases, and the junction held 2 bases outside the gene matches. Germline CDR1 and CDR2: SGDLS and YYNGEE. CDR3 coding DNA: TGTGCCAGCAGCGTTGGACAGGCCTATGGCTACACCTTC. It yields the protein CASSVGQAYGYTF.

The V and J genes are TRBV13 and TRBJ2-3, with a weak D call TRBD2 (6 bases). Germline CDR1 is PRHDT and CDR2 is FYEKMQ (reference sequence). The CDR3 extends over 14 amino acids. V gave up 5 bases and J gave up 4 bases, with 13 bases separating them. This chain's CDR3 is CASSLGRLADTQYF. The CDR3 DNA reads TGTGCCAGCAGCCTCGGACGACTAGCAGATACGCAGTATTTT.

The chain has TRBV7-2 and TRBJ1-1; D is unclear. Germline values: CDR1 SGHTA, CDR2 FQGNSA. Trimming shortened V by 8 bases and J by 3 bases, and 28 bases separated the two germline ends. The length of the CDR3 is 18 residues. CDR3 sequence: CASGLSGRLPVLDTEAFF. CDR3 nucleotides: TGTGCCAGCGGTCTATCCGGACGTCTTCCCGTTTTGGACACTGAAGCTTTCTTT.

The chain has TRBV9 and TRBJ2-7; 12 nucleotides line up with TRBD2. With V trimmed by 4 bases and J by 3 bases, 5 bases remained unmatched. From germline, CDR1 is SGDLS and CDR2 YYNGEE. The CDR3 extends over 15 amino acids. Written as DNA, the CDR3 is TGTGCCAGCAGCCCGAGGACTAGCGGGGTCTACGAGCAGTACTTC. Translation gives CASSPRTSGVYEQYF.

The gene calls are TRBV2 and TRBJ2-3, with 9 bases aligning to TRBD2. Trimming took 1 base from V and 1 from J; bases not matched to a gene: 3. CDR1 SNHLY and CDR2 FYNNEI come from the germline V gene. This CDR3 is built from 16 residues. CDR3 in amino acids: CASSEDERGGTDTQYF. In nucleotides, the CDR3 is TGTGCCAGCAGTGAAGATGAGCGGGGGGGCACAGATACGCAGTATTTT.

The CDR3 DNA reads as TGTGCCAGCAGCTTAGGGTGGGGACCCGCAGAGGAGGAAGAGACCCAGTACTTC. This encodes CASSLGWGPAEEEETQYF. The rearrangement joins TRBV7-9 to TRBJ2-5; D assignment may be TRBD1 or TRBD2 (5 bases each). Trimming shortened V by 1 base and J by 3 bases, and 21 bases separated the two germline ends. The CDR3 sequence is 18 residues long. CDR1 and CDR2 (germline): SEHNR, FQNEAQ (reference sequence).

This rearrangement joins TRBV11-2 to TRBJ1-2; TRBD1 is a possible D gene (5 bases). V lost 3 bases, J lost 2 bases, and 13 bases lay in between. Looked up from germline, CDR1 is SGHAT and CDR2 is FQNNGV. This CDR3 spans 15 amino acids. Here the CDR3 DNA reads TGTGCCAGCAGCTTCGAATTGGGACCAAACTATGGCTACACCTTC. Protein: CASSFELGPNYGYTF.

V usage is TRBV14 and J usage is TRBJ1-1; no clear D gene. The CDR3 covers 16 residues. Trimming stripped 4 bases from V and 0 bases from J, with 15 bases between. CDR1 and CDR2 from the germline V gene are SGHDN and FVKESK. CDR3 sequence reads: CASSLWVGGMNTEAFF. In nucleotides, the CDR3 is TGTGCCAGCAGCCTATGGGTGGGAGGGATGAACACTGAAGCTTTCTTT.

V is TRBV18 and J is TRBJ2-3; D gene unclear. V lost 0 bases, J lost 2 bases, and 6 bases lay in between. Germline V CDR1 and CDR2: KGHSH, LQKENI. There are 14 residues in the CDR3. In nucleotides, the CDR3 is TGTGCCAGCTCACCACCAGTTACCACAGATACGCAGTATTTT. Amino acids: CASSPPVTTDTQYF.